The source of this T cell receptor (beta chain) is a study of blood T cell repertoires in COVID-19. Across the whole study: Nucleic acid was either cDNA or gDNA, and it came from T cells, B-cell-depleted T cells, or PBMCs.

The authors' processing: It was from reference gene primer amplification that nucleated cell counts were estimated. Sequenced by immunoSEQ multiplex PCR; TCRdb stores in-frame clones only, minus some. V and J calls and clone size are given by that table; D and trimming were obtained from the DNA. The table includes some 150,000 clones, roughly 86% detected once. Only one count was recorded for this clone. This receptor was obtained from a woman aged 55-69 years with acute or convalescent COVID-19. Specimen: peripheral blood.

The CDR3 spells CAWSAGTGAYNEQFF. The CDR3 DNA follows: TGTGCCTGGAGTGCCGGGACAGGGGCCTACAATGAGCAGTTCTTC. The chain has TRBV30 and TRBJ2-1, with 10 bases identical to TRBD1. V shed 1 base and J 2 bases; nucleotides not matched to a gene: 2. The germline V gene encodes CDR1 GTSNPN and CDR2 SVGIG (reference sequence). CDR3 length: 15 amino acids. Looking up the rest from reference TRBV30 and TRBJ2-1 gives the full variable domain: SQTIHQWPATLVQPVGSPLSLECTVEGTSNPNLYWYRQAAGRGLQLLFYSVGIGQISSEVPQNLSASRPQDRQFILSSKKLLLSDSGFYLCAWSAGTGAYNEQFFGPGTRLTVL.